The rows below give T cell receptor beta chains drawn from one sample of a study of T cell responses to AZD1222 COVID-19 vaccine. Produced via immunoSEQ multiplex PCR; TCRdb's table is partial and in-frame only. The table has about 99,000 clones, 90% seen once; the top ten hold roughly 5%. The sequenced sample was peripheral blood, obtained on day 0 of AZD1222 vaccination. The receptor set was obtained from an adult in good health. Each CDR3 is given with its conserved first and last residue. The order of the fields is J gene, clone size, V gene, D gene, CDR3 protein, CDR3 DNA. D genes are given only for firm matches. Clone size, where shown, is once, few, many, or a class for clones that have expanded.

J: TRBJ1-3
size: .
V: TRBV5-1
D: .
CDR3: CASSLQGLSGNTIYF
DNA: TGCGCCAGCAGCTTGCAGGGGCTGAGTGGAAACACCATATATTTT

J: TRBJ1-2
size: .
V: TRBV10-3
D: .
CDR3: CAISRTTTAGYGYTF
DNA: TGTGCCATCAGCCGCACAACGACAGCCGGCTATGGCTACACCTTC

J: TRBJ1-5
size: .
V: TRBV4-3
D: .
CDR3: CASSQDRRVNQPQHF
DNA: TGCGCCAGCAGCCAAGATAGAAGGGTAAACCAGCCCCAGCATTTT

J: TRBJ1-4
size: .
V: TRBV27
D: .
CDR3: CASSYRGWGNEKLFF
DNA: TGTGCCAGCAGTTATCGGGGTTGGGGGAATGAAAAACTGTTTTTT

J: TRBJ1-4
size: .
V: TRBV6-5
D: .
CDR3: CASSYGGNEKLFF
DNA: TGTGCCAGCAGTTACGGGGGCAATGAAAAACTGTTTTTT

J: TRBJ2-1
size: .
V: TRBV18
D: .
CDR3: CASSRRDGPKINEQFF
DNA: TGTGCCAGCTCACGCCGGGACGGCCCGAAAATCAATGAGCAGTTCTTC

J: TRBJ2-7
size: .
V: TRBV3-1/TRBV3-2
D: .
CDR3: CASSPVSGEQYF
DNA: TGTGCCAGCAGCCCCGTCTCGGGCGAGCAGTACTTC

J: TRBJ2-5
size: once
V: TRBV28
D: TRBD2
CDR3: CASRPPSGGAAETQYF
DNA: TGTGCCAGCAGGCCTCCTAGCGGGGGGGCGGCAGAGACCCAGTACTTC

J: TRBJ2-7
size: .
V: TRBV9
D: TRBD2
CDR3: CASSVGDSGYEQYF
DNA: TGTGCCAGCAGCGTAGGGGATAGCGGGTACGAGCAGTACTTC

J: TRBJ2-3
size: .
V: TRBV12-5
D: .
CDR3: CASGLISGTDTQYF
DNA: TGTGCTAGTGGTTTGATATCAGGGACAGATACGCAGTATTTT

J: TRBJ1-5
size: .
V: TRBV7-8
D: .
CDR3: CASRDRSNQPQHF
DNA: TGTGCCAGCAGAGACCGCAGCAATCAGCCCCAGCATTTT

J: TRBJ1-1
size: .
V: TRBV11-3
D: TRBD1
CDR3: CASSSGTGLNTEAFF
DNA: TGTGCCAGCAGCAGCGGGACAGGGCTGAACACTGAAGCTTTCTTT

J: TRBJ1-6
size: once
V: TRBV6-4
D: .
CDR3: CASSDSILYVHLHF
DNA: TGTGCCAGCAGTGACTCTATCCTCTATGTGCACCTCCACTTT

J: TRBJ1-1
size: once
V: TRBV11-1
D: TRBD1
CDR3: CASSLRDSPSTEAFF
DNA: TGTGCCAGCAGCCTCCGGGACAGCCCGAGTACTGAAGCTTTCTTT

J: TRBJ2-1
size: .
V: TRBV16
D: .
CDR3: CASSRIGASRGSSYNEQFF
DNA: TGTGCCAGCAGCCGAATTGGGGCCTCGAGAGGGAGCTCCTACAATGAGCAGTTCTTC

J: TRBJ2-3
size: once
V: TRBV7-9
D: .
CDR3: CASSSTGRVRADTQYF
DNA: TGTGCCAGCAGCTCCACCGGACGGGTACGAGCAGATACGCAGTATTTT

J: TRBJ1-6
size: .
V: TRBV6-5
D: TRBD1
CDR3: CASYGQENSPLHF
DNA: TGTGCCAGCTATGGACAGGAAAATTCACCCCTCCACTTT

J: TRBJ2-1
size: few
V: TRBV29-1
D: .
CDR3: CSVGGDSSYNEQFF
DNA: TGCAGCGTTGGGGGCGACAGCTCCTACAATGAGCAGTTCTTC

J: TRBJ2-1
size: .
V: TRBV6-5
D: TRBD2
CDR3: CASSATRGGPDEQFF
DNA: TGTGCCAGCAGCGCAACCCGGGGGGGCCCTGACGAGCAGTTCTTC

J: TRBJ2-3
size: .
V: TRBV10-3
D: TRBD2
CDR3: CAISEVSSGTDTQYF
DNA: TGTGCCATCAGTGAGGTGTCTAGCGGAACAGATACGCAGTATTTT

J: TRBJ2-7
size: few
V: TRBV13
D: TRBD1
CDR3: CASSLEGDRSSYEQYF
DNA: TGTGCCAGCAGCTTAGAGGGGGACAGGAGTTCCTACGAGCAGTACTTC

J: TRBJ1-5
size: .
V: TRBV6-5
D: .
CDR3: CASSYGRVQQPQHF
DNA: TGTGCCAGCAGTTACGGCAGGGTACAGCAGCCCCAGCATTTT

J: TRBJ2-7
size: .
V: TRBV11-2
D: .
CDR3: CASRAGFYEQYF
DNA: TGTGCCAGCAGAGCGGGCTTCTACGAGCAGTACTTC

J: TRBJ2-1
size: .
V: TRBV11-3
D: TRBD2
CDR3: CASSSLAGGLNEQFF
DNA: TGTGCCAGCAGCTCACTAGCGGGGGGGTTAAATGAGCAGTTCTTC

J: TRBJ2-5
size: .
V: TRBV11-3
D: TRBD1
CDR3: CASSLSRDSQETQYF
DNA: TGTGCCAGCAGCTTGTCAAGGGACAGCCAAGAGACCCAGTACTTC

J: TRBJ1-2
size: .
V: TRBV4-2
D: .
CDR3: CASSQGGQHYGYTF
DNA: TGTGCCAGCAGCCAAGGTGGACAGCACTATGGCTACACCTTC

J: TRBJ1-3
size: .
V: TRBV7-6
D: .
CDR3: CASSLPRGYTIYF
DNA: TGTGCCAGCAGCCTACCGAGGGGATACACCATATATTTT

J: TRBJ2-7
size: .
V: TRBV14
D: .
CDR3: CASSQGMGGTYEQYF
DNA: TGTGCCAGCAGCCAAGGAATGGGCGGAACCTACGAGCAGTACTTC

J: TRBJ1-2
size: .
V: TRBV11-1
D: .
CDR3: CASSLAEVNYGYTF
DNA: TGTGCCAGCAGCTTAGCGGAGGTTAACTATGGCTACACCTTC

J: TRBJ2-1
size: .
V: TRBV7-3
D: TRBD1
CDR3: CASSSSNRDRSYNEQFF
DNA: TGTGCCAGCAGCTCCTCCAACCGGGACAGGTCCTACAATGAGCAGTTCTTC

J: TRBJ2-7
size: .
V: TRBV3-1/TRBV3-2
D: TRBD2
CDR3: CASSQGLAGRPSYEQYF
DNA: TGTGCCAGCAGCCAAGGGCTAGCGGGCAGGCCCTCCTACGAGCAGTACTTC

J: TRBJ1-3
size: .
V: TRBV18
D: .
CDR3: CASSSGPGNTIYF
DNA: TGTGCCAGCTCATCCGGACCTGGAAACACCATATATTTT

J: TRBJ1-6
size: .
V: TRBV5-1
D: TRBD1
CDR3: CASSLEGAGNSPLHF
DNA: TGCGCCAGCAGCTTGGAGGGGGCAGGTAATTCACCCCTCCACTTT

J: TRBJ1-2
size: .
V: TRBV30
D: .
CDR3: CACMGPADGYTF
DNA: TGTGCCTGTATGGGGCCAGCTGACGGCTACACCTTC

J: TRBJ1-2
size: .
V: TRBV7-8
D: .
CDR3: CASSPRRVMVKEGFYGYTF
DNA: TGTGCCAGCAGCCCGCGCCGGGTCATGGTTAAGGAGGGGTTCTATGGCTACACCTTC

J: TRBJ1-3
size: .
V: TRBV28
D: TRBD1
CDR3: CASSLYRGTGDGNTIYF
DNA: TGTGCCAGCAGTTTATACCGCGGGACAGGCGATGGAAACACCATATATTTT

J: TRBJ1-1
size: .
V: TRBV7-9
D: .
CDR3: CASSLTLNTEAFF
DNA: TGTGCCAGCAGCTTGACCCTGAACACTGAAGCTTTCTTT

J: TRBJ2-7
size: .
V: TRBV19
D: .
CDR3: CASSRSWQGNYEQYF
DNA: TGTGCCAGTAGTAGGAGTTGGCAGGGTAACTACGAGCAGTACTTC

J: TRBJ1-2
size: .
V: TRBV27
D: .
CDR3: CASSSPGNYGYTF
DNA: TGTGCCAGCAGTTCCCCGGGAAACTATGGCTACACCTTC

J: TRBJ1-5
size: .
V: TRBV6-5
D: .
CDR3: CASSNFRNQPQHF
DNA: TGTGCCAGCAGCAACTTTAGAAATCAGCCCCAGCATTTT

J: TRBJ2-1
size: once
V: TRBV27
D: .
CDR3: CASSQTGTPKYNEQFF
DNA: TGTGCCAGCAGCCAAACCGGGACCCCAAAATACAATGAGCAGTTCTTC

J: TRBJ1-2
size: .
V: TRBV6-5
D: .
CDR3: CASSYTGNYGYTF
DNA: TGTGCCAGCAGTTACACGGGAAATTATGGCTACACCTTC

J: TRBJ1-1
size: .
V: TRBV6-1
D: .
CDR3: CASSEAKSRAFF
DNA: TGTGCCAGCAGTGAAGCAAAGAGTAGAGCTTTCTTT

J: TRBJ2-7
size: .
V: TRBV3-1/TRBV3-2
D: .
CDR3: CASSQAPGSYEQYF
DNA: TGTGCCAGCAGCCAAGCCCCCGGCTCCTACGAGCAGTACTTC

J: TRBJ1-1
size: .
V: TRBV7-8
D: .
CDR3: CASSQGMNTEAFF
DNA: TGTGCCAGCAGCCAGGGTATGAACACTGAAGCTTTCTTT

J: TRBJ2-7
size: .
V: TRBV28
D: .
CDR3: CASRRTSSYEQYF
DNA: TGTGCCAGCCGACGCACTAGCTCCTACGAGCAGTACTTC

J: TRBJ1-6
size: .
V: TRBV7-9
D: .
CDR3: CASSIQTGSPLHF
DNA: TGTGCCAGCAGCATCCAGACAGGTTCACCCCTCCACTTT

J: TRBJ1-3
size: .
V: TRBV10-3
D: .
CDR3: CAVSMENSGNTIYF
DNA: TGTGCCGTATCAATGGAGAACTCTGGAAACACCATATATTTT

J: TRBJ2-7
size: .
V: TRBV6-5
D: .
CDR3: CASSYAGKEEQYF
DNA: TGTGCCAGCAGTTATGCGGGAAAGGAAGAGCAGTACTTC

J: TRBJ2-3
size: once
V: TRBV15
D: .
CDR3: CATSRSRGQGPTDTQYF
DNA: TGTGCCACCAGCAGATCCCGCGGCCAGGGGCCCACAGATACGCAGTATTTT

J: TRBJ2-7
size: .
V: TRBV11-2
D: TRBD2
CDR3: CASSPGVWERRGVNYEQYF
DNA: TGTGCCAGCAGTCCTGGAGTTTGGGAACGCCGGGGGGTCAACTACGAGCAGTACTTC

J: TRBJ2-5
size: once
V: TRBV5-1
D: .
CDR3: CASSWGDRSQETQYF
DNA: TGCGCCAGCAGCTGGGGTGACAGGAGCCAAGAGACCCAGTACTTC

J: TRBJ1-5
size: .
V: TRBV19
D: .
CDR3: CASSKRENQPQHF
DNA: TGTGCCAGTAGTAAACGGGAGAATCAGCCCCAGCATTTT

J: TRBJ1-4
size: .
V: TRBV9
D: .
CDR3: CARGGGGREKLFF
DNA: TGTGCCCGCGGCGGGGGGGGCCGTGAAAAACTGTTTTTT

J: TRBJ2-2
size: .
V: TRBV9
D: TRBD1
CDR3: CASSTRQGAPSTGELFF
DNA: TGTGCCAGCAGCACCCGACAGGGGGCCCCTTCCACCGGGGAGCTGTTTTTT

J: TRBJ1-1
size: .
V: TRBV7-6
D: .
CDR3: CASSLEQGGTEAFF
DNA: TGTGCCAGCAGCTTAGAGCAGGGTGGGACTGAAGCTTTCTTT

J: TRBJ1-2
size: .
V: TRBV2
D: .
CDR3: CASSGEPPPPRWSGYTF
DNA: TGTGCCAGCAGTGGTGAGCCGCCTCCCCCTCGATGGAGTGGCTACACCTTC

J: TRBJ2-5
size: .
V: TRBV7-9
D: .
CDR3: CASSEIGWWAEQETQYF
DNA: TGTGCCAGCAGCGAAATCGGGTGGTGGGCCGAACAAGAGACCCAGTACTTC